These 26 T cell receptor beta chains were all obtained from the same sample, sequenced in a study of blood T cell repertoires in COVID-19. Data came from immunoSEQ multiplex PCR; TCRdb stores just in-frame clones and leaves some out. The table has roughly 250,000 clones, 65% to 90% seen once. Material for sequencing was peripheral blood. Receptors were obtained from a woman aged 45-60 years with acute or convalescent COVID-19.

The gene calls are TRBV5-1 and TRBJ1-1; D possibly corresponds to TRBD1 (5 bases). The CDR3 totals 16 residues. Germline CDR1 reads SGHRS; CDR2 reads YFSETQ. V was clipped by 5 bases and J by 1 base, with 18 bases between them. The CDR3 DNA reads TGCGCCAGCAGGGAGGGGTCTACTCTGGGGAACACTGAAGCTTTCTTT. The encoded protein is CASREGSTLGNTEAFF.

This clone has a handful of counts. The chain uses TRBV3-1 (or the pseudogene TRBV3-2) and TRBJ1-1; 10 bases agree with TRBD1. The V gene end was trimmed by 4 bases and the J gene end by 4 bases; junction bases not matched to a gene: 6. This CDR3 comprises 15 residues. Germline CDR1 reads LGHDT; CDR2 reads YNNKEL (reference sequence). The CDR3 loop is CASSPRTGGTTEAFF. For the CDR3, the DNA is TGTGCCAGCAGCCCCCGGACAGGGGGGACCACTGAAGCTTTCTTT.

The rearrangement links TRBV5-1 to TRBJ2-6, with TRBD1 matching 7 bases. Trimming removed 4 bases from V and 0 bases from J; junction bases left unmatched: 10. The length of the CDR3 is 18 residues. The germline CDR1 and CDR2 sequences are SGHRS and YFSETQ. The CDR3 bases are TGCGCCAGCAGCATACAGGGGCAGCTCTTCTCTGGGGCCAACGTCCTGACTTTC. It yields the protein CASSIQGQLFSGANVLTF.

This clone was seen a handful of times. The chain links TRBV11-2 to TRBJ1-3; no definite D call. CDR3 length: 14 residues. In germline, CDR1 is SGHAT, CDR2 FQNNGV. V was cut by 5 bases and J by 4 bases, with 12 bases left in between. CDR3 bases: TGTGCCAGCAGCCTTAGTGTGTCAGGAAACACCATATATTTT. Residues: CASSLSVSGNTIYF.

V and J are TRBV11-3 and TRBJ1-4, with D possibly being TRBD1 (6 bases). The V and J ends lost 9 bases and 0 bases respectively, with 23 bases between them. This CDR3 is 18 amino acids long. Germline CDR1 and CDR2: SGHNT and YENEEA. CDR3 nucleotides: TGTGCCAGGAGAGGGGGTAAGTCGCTCTCTGCAACTAATGAAAAACTGTTTTTT. Its protein is CARRGGKSLSATNEKLFF.

This sequence joins TRBV11-1 and TRBJ2-3, with unresolved D. Germline CDR1 and CDR2: SGHAT and FQDESV (reference sequence). V was trimmed by 4 bases and J by 4 bases, leaving 6 bases between them. The CDR3 sequence is 12 residues long. CDR3 region: CASSSQSDTQYF. The CDR3 bases are TGTGCCAGCAGCTCCCAGTCAGATACGCAGTATTTT.

The J gene is TRBJ2-7, the V gene TRBV7-8; D might be TRBD1 (5 bases). CDR3 size: 16 residues. Trimming pared 4 bases from V and 0 bases from J, leaving 16 bases between. Germline CDR1 and CDR2: SGHVS and FQNEAQ. The CDR3 DNA follows: TGTGCCAGCAGCTCCCCTGGACACCTGAGCTCCTACGAGCAGTACTTC. It encodes CASSSPGHLSSYEQYF.

This rearrangement joins TRBV28 to TRBJ2-7; D not resolved. The CDR3 consists of 14 residues. V lost 3 bases, J lost 5 bases, and 14 bases lay in between. CDR1 and CDR2 from the germline V gene are MDHEN and SYDVKM. As DNA, the CDR3 is TGTGCCAGCAGTTTGCTTTACCCTCGCGACGAGCAGTACTTC. As protein: CASSLLYPRDEQYF.

As DNA, the CDR3 is TGTGCCACCAGCAGAACTCGGGACAGTACCTACGAGCAGTACTTC. This gives the protein CATSRTRDSTYEQYF. This chain links TRBV15 with TRBJ2-7, with TRBD1 matching over 7 bases. This CDR3 has 15 amino acids. Germline V lookup: CDR1 LNHNV, CDR2 YYDKDF (reference sequence). V was clipped by 2 bases and J by 2 bases; unmatched bases: 6.

The J gene is TRBJ2-7, the V gene TRBV7-3; perhaps TRBD1 as D (5 bases). CDR1 and CDR2 from the germline V gene are SGHTA and FQGTGA. This CDR3 is 18 amino acids long. V lost 5 bases, J lost 5 bases, and 28 bases lay in between. CDR3 bases: TGTGCCAGCAGCCAAAAAGTGATTGGGGCATCTTTGGACCACGAGCAGTACTTC. This sequence encodes CASSQKVIGASLDHEQYF.

The V gene is TRBV19, the J gene TRBJ1-5; the D gene is possibly TRBD1 (5 bases). From germline, CDR1 is LNHDA and CDR2 SQIVND (reference sequence). The germline V and J ends were trimmed by 6 bases and 7 bases, with 19 bases remaining between them. The CDR3 runs 15 residues. The chain's CDR3 is CASRAGGGSGQPQHF. CDR3 bases: TGTGCCAGTAGAGCCGGGGGGGGGTCAGGACAGCCCCAGCATTTT.

The V call is TRBV19, the J call TRBJ1-4, with 9 positions matching TRBD1. The CDR3 runs to 15 residues. Germline CDR1 LNHDA, CDR2 SQIVND (reference sequence). Trimming removed 4 bases from V and 2 bases from J; junction bases left unmatched: 2. The CDR3 DNA reads as TGTGCCAGTAGTAGACAGGGGGGGACTAATGAAAAACTGTTTTTT. Translating gives CASSRQGGTNEKLFF.

For the CDR3, the DNA is TGTGCCAGCAGTCTGGACAGGAGCAATCAGCCCCAGCATTTT. Protein sequence: CASSLDRSNQPQHF. The chain carries TRBV6-6 and TRBJ1-5, with 7 nucleotides matching TRBD1. The CDR3 runs 14 residues. Germline V gene lookup returns CDR1 MNHNY and CDR2 SVGAGI (reference sequence). V was pared by 5 bases and J by 1 base, with 2 bases of the junction left unmatched.

The chain joins TRBV18 to TRBJ1-1; no clear D. Germline lookup yields CDR1 KGHSH and CDR2 LQKENI. Trimming removed 3 bases from V and 1 base from J, with 9 bases in between. The CDR3 runs to 14 residues. CDR3 residues: CASSPARGNTEAFF. The DNA for the CDR3 is TGTGCCAGCTCACCGGCACGGGGGAACACTGAAGCTTTCTTT. Supplemented by reference TRBV18 and TRBJ1-1, the full variable domain reads NAGVMQNPRHLVRRRGQEARLRCSPMKGHSHVYWYRQLPEEGLKFMVYLQKENIIDESGMPKERFSAEFPKEGPSILRIQQVVRGDSAAYFCASSPARGNTEAFFGQGTRLTVV.

The chain combines TRBV25-1 with TRBJ2-3, with D possibly TRBD1 on 5 matching bases. Between the trimmed V and J ends, which lost 7 bases and 4 bases, there was a span of 12 bases. Looked up from germline, CDR1 is MGHDK and CDR2 is SYGVNS. The CDR3 is 13 residues long. The CDR3, as DNA: TGTGCCAGCACCAGGGTAGGGGCAGATACGCAGTATTTT. This codes for CASTRVGADTQYF. Full variable domain (remainder filled in from reference TRBV25-1 and TRBJ2-3): EADIYQTPRYLVIGTGKKITLECSQTMGHDKMYWYQQDPGMELHLIHYSYGVNSTEKGDLSSESTVSRIRTEHFPLTLESARPSHTSQYLCASTRVGADTQYFGPGTRLTVL.

The rearrangement uses TRBV7-9 and TRBJ2-1, with D perhaps matching TRBD2 (5 bases). V was cut by 5 bases and J by 15 bases, with 11 bases left in between. This CDR3 is 10 amino acids long. Germline CDR1 SEHNR, CDR2 FQNEAQ (reference sequence). CDR3 in amino acids: CASSPGSWFF. In DNA, the CDR3 is TGTGCCAGCAGCCCTGGGAGCTGGTTCTTC.

V gene TRBV6-6 combines with J gene TRBJ2-5; TRBD2 might be the D (5 bases). The germline V and J ends were trimmed by 2 bases and 5 bases, with 18 bases remaining between them. Germline V gene data show CDR1 as MNHNY and CDR2 as SVGAGI (reference sequence). The CDR3 loop spans 16 amino acids. This chain's CDR3 is CASSYPLALGGETQYF. The CDR3 DNA is TGTGCCAGCAGTTACCCTCTGGCGCTGGGCGGGGAGACCCAGTACTTC.

This chain links TRBV29-1 with TRBJ2-4; D is ambiguous. Germline CDR1 SQVTM, CDR2 ANQGSEA. This CDR3 comprises 11 residues. Trimming took off 4 bases at V and 4 bases at J, with 5 bases between the two ends. The CDR3 DNA follows: TGCAGCGTTGGAGGAAAAAACATTCAGTACTTC. Amino acids: CSVGGKNIQYF.

The chain couples TRBV5-1 to TRBJ1-1; D perhaps matches TRBD1 (6 bases). This CDR3 is built from 14 residues. The germline V gene encodes CDR1 SGHRS and CDR2 YFSETQ. With 4 bases removed from V and 3 bases from J, the gap between germline ends came to 13 bases. This CDR3 is CASSTEGVDTEAFF. The CDR3 DNA reads as TGCGCCAGCAGCACTGAGGGGGTTGACACTGAAGCTTTCTTT. The variable domain in full, with the rest retrieved from reference TRBV5-1 and TRBJ1-1, is KAGVTQTPRYLIKTRGQQVTLSCSPISGHRSVSWYQQTPGQGLQFLFEYFSETQRNKGNFPGRFSGRQFSNSRSEMNVSTLELGDSALYLCASSTEGVDTEAFFGQGTRLTVV.

The chain links TRBV28 to TRBJ2-7; 11 bases align to TRBD2. CDR1 is MDHEN and CDR2 is SYDVKM in the germline V gene. Losses at the gene ends were 4 bases for V and 7 bases for J; bases not matched to a gene: 12. The CDR3 covers 16 residues. CDR3 sequence reads: CASSSGLAETKGEQYF. CDR3 DNA sequence: TGTGCCAGCAGTTCGGGACTAGCGGAGACCAAGGGGGAGCAGTACTTC.

The V gene is TRBV6-1, the J gene TRBJ2-3, with 7 bases aligning to TRBD2. J gave up 1 base and V 3 bases, and 4 bases lay outside the gene matches. The V gene's germline CDR1 is MNHNS and CDR2 SASEGT. This CDR3 is 15 amino acids long. The CDR3 DNA is TGTGCCAGCAGTGACAGCGGGACCCGCACAGATACGCAGTATTTT. Translation: CASSDSGTRTDTQYF.

CDR3 region: CASSDKGADTEAFF. CDR3 sequence (DNA): TGTGCCAGTAGCGACAAGGGGGCGGACACTGAAGCTTTCTTT. V gene TRBV19 combines with J gene TRBJ1-1; 7 nucleotides align to TRBD1. Germline CDR1 LNHDA, CDR2 SQIVND (reference sequence). The CDR3 is made up of 14 amino acids. Trimming took 6 bases from V and 3 from J; bases not matched to a gene: 7. The entire variable domain, with the rest obtained from reference TRBV19 and TRBJ1-1, is as follows: DGGITQSPKYLFRKEGQNVTLSCEQNLNHDAMYWYRQDPGQGLRLIYYSQIVNDFQKGDIAEGYSVSREKKESFPLTVTSAQKNPTAFYLCASSDKGADTEAFFGQGTRLTVV.

The V call is TRBV2, the J call TRBJ1-2, with 7 bases matching TRBD1. The CDR3 length is 13 residues. Trimming cost V 6 bases and J 8 bases; bases outside gene matches: 9. CDR1 is SNHLY, CDR2 FYNNEI, per germline. CDR3 coding DNA: TGTGCCAGCAGGAGGACAGGAAAGGAAGGCTACACCTTC. Translated, it gives CASRRTGKEGYTF.

The chain recombines TRBV4-3 with TRBJ2-3; tentatively, D is TRBD2 (5 bases). This CDR3 comprises 12 residues. Germline values: CDR1 LGHNA, CDR2 YSLEER. Deletions cut 0 bases from V and 8 bases from J, with 6 bases between. The CDR3 nucleotides are TGCGCCAGCAGCCAAGATGGAGGTACGCAGTATTTT. Translating it yields CASSQDGGTQYF.

The chain recombines TRBV9 with TRBJ2-7; 8 bases are a match to TRBD2. This CDR3 has 15 residues. V lost 0 bases, J lost 0 bases, and 2 bases stayed unmatched. The germline CDR1 and CDR2 sequences are SGDLS and YYNGEE. The CDR3 spells CASSVGGGFSYEQYF. CDR3 sequence (DNA): TGTGCCAGCAGCGTAGGCGGGGGGTTCTCCTACGAGCAGTACTTC.

V usage is TRBV19 and J usage is TRBJ1-2; 9 nucleotides agree with TRBD1. CDR1 and CDR2 from the germline V gene are LNHDA and SQIVND (reference sequence). With 8 bases clipped from V and 7 bases from J, the junction kept 11 bases outside the gene matches. This CDR3 comprises 14 residues. CDR3 sequence reads: CASAPRDRVSGYTF. CDR3 DNA: TGTGCCAGTGCCCCCCGGGACAGGGTTTCTGGCTACACCTTC.